The 30 T cell receptor beta chains given below trace back to one sample, sequenced in a study of T cell clonotyping in hematopoietic cell transplantation. This table comes from immunoSEQ multiplex PCR, and its TCRdb copy is limited to in-frame clones, with some not included. The profile shows about 69,000 clones, about 93% of them singletons. The sequenced sample consisted of peripheral blood mononuclear cells. The receptors here all came from a man over 45 in good health. Some clones in this sample may be carry-over from other donors' samples.

In its sample, this clone was seen once. The chain links TRBV7-2 to TRBJ2-2; D is possibly TRBD1 (6 bases). Between the trimmed V and J ends, which lost 5 bases and 2 bases, there was a span of 15 bases. CDR1 and CDR2 (germline): SGHTA, FQGNSA. The CDR3 extends over 16 amino acids. The DNA of the CDR3 is TGTGCCAGCAGCCCACAAGGGGGTATAAACACCGGGGAGCTGTTTTTT. Protein: CASSPQGGINTGELFF.

The chain has TRBV28 and TRBJ1-1, with D uncertain. CDR1 and CDR2 (germline): MDHEN, SYDVKM. The CDR3 has 12 residues. Trimming took 2 bases from V and 10 from J, leaving 11 bases between them. The CDR3 DNA reads TGTGCCAGCAGTTTAGCTGGGAACAGAGCTTTCTTT. Its protein is CASSLAGNRAFF.

The table lists this clone with a few counts. The genes are TRBV2 and TRBJ2-6; 13 nucleotides agree with TRBD2. V lost 2 bases, J lost 3 bases, and 7 bases stayed unmatched. This CDR3 contains 19 residues. From germline, CDR1 is SNHLY and CDR2 FYNNEI. The CDR3 is CASSESGLAGLGGANVLTF. The CDR3 DNA reads TGTGCCAGCAGTGAATCGGGACTAGCGGGATTAGGTGGGGCCAACGTCCTGACTTTC.

The chain has TRBV25-1 and TRBJ2-7; TRBD2 aligns across 11 bases. The CDR3 contains 14 residues. Germline CDR1 MGHDK, CDR2 SYGVNS. Germline trimming cut 5 bases from V and 6 bases from J; bases unmatched to any gene: 6. CDR3 residues: CASSHGTSGPEQYF. CDR3 nucleotide sequence: TGTGCCAGCAGTCACGGGACTAGCGGTCCCGAGCAGTACTTC.

The rearrangement joins TRBV4-3 to TRBJ1-5, with D perhaps TRBD1 (6 bases). Germline lookup yields CDR1 LGHNA and CDR2 YSLEER. The CDR3 is made up of 13 amino acids. The V end was cut by 4 bases, the J end by 8 bases, with 12 bases between. CDR3 residues: CASSLSRQEPQHF. The DNA for the CDR3 is TGCGCCAGCAGCCTTTCTCGACAGGAGCCCCAGCATTTT.

The rearrangement uses TRBV6-1 and TRBJ2-1, with D maybe TRBD2 (6 bases). The germline V gene has CDR1 MNHNS and CDR2 SASEGT. V was cut by 9 bases and J by 0 bases, with 12 bases left in between. The length of the CDR3 is 14 residues. The CDR3 bases are TGTGCCAGTGCGGGGCGTAGCTCCTACAATGAGCAGTTCTTC. Translating gives CASAGRSSYNEQFF.

The chain uses TRBV6-5 and TRBJ2-1; the D is unclear. Trimming shortened V by 6 bases and J by 3 bases, and 6 bases separated the two germline ends. Looked up from germline, CDR1 is MNHEY and CDR2 is SVGAGI. The CDR3 length is 12 residues. The chain's CDR3 is CASRRYYNEQFF. CDR3 DNA sequence: TGTGCCAGCAGGCGATACTACAATGAGCAGTTCTTC.

The J gene is TRBJ1-5, the V gene TRBV30, with D unclear. V was shortened by 3 bases and J by 0 bases, with 9 bases between the two germline ends. The CDR3 covers 14 residues. From germline, CDR1 is GTSNPN and CDR2 SVGIG (reference sequence). CDR3 DNA sequence: TGTGCCTGGAGCCCCGTGGGTAGCAATCAGCCCCAGCATTTT. This gives the protein CAWSPVGSNQPQHF. Complete variable domain (other parts from reference TRBV30 and TRBJ1-5): SQTIHQWPATLVQPVGSPLSLECTVEGTSNPNLYWYRQAAGRGLQLLFYSVGIGQISSEVPQNLSASRPQDRQFILSSKKLLLSDSGFYLCAWSPVGSNQPQHFGDGTRLSIL.

As DNA, the CDR3 is TGTGCCAGCAGTTACTACCCCGTCAACACCGGGGAGCTGTTTTTT. This codes for CASSYYPVNTGELFF. The chain combines TRBV6-5 with TRBJ2-2; D is ambiguous. V was pared by 1 base and J by 2 bases, with 8 bases between. The CDR3 loop spans 15 amino acids. Germline-derived CDR1 and CDR2 are MNHEY and SVGAGI.

This clone was observed once. This chain connects TRBV6-5 to TRBJ1-2, with D possibly TRBD1 on 5 matching bases. Per the germline V gene, CDR1 is MNHEY and CDR2 is SVGAGI. CDR3 length: 13 residues. V was trimmed by 0 bases and J by 8 bases, leaving 10 bases between them. The CDR3 DNA follows: TGTGCCAGCAGTTACTCGAGTCAGGGAGGCTACACCTTC. It specifies CASSYSSQGGYTF.

The chain carries TRBV28 and TRBJ1-5; D not certain. The V gene lost 3 bases and the J gene lost 11 bases, with 11 bases spanning the gap. This CDR3 spans 12 amino acids. Germline V gene data show CDR1 as MDHEN and CDR2 as SYDVKM. The chain's CDR3 is CASSFPVSSQHF. The CDR3 region has the DNA TGTGCCAGCAGTTTCCCGGTGTCGTCCCAGCATTTT.

This clone occurred once. CDR3 nucleotides: TGTGCCAGCCCAGTGGGCGGGACAGGGGGTAACACTGAAGCTTTCTTT. Translated, it gives CASPVGGTGGNTEAFF. V gene TRBV21-1 combines with J gene TRBJ1-1; the D segment call TRBD1 is taken from the table without a DNA check. TRBV21-1 is described as a pseudogene. The CDR3 is 16 amino acids.

The genes are TRBV29-1 and TRBJ2-7, with D possibly matching TRBD1 (6 bases). The CDR3 consists of 12 residues. CDR1 SQVTM and CDR2 ANQGSEA come from the germline V gene. Trimming pared 6 bases from V and 4 bases from J, leaving 13 bases between. CDR3 sequence reads: CSVETGAYEQYF. The CDR3 DNA reads as TGCAGCGTCGAGACAGGAGCTTACGAGCAGTACTTC.

This sequence joins TRBV7-8 and TRBJ2-1, with 12 bases identical to TRBD2. J lost 8 bases, V lost 5 bases, and 10 bases had no gene match. This CDR3 is 16 amino acids long. Germline V gene sequence: CDR1 SGHVS, CDR2 FQNEAQ. CDR3 loop: CASSPRLAGAGDEQFF. CDR3 nucleotide sequence: TGTGCCAGCAGCCCCCGACTAGCGGGGGCGGGAGATGAGCAGTTCTTC.

The table lists this clone with a count of one. The chain combines TRBV9 with TRBJ1-2; D is unclear. With 1 base removed from V and 3 bases from J, the gap between germline ends came to 10 bases. The germline CDR1 and CDR2 sequences are SGDLS and YYNGEE. The CDR3 sequence is 14 residues long. CDR3 residues: CASSVSKGDYGYTF. As DNA, the CDR3 is TGTGCCAGCAGCGTAAGTAAGGGAGACTATGGCTACACCTTC.

The V and J genes are TRBV7-9 and TRBJ1-1; D not certain. This CDR3 comprises 12 residues. V shed 5 bases and J shed 2 bases, with 6 bases lying between them. Germline V gene sequence: CDR1 SEHNR, CDR2 FQNEAQ (reference sequence). For the CDR3, the DNA is TGTGCCAGCAGCCCCGCTAACACTGAAGCTTTCTTT. Protein product: CASSPANTEAFF.

This rearrangement joins TRBV4-3 to TRBJ2-7; no clear D. Germline values: CDR1 LGHNA, CDR2 YSLEER. The germline V and J ends were trimmed by 1 base and 2 bases, with 3 bases remaining between them. This CDR3 has 12 residues. CDR3 coding DNA: TGCGCCAGCAGCCAAGGACCCTACGAGCAGTACTTC. Translating gives CASSQGPYEQYF.

The chain combines TRBV5-1 with TRBJ2-6, with TRBD2 identical over 13 bases. From germline, CDR1 is SGHRS and CDR2 YFSETQ. Losses at the gene ends were 2 bases for V and 1 base for J; bases not matched to a gene: 6. The CDR3 totals 19 residues. The CDR3 reads CASSLTSGGAVSGANVLTF. CDR3 bases: TGCGCCAGCAGCTTAACTAGCGGGGGGGCCGTATCTGGGGCCAACGTCCTGACTTTC.

The V call is TRBV13, the J call TRBJ1-2; 8 bases fit TRBD1. The CDR3 is 15 residues long. V was clipped by 1 base and J by 2 bases; unmatched bases: 3. CDR1 and CDR2 from the germline V gene are PRHDT and FYEKMQ (reference sequence). CDR3 bases: TGTGCCAGCAGCTTAGCAGGACAGGGAAACTATGGCTACACCTTC. Its translation: CASSLAGQGNYGYTF.

The CDR3 bases are TGTGCCAGAGGACACCAGAAAATACAGGGTCGAGGGGATACGCAGTATTTT. It codes for CARGHQKIQGRGDTQYF. The V call is TRBV5-3, the J call TRBJ2-3; a possible D gene is TRBD1 (6 bases). TRBV5-3 is recorded as an ORF, its role being uncertain. The germline V and J ends were trimmed by 7 bases and 6 bases, with 27 bases remaining between them. The CDR3 runs to 17 residues.

The chain recombines TRBV2 with TRBJ1-6; D not certain. V shed 11 bases and J shed 6 bases, with 14 bases lying between them. Germline CDR1 SNHLY, CDR2 FYNNEI. CDR3 length equals 13 residues. The CDR3 sequence is CAGKAESNSPLHF. CDR3 DNA sequence: TGTGCCGGAAAGGCGGAATCTAATTCACCCCTCCACTTT.

This chain uses TRBV29-1 with TRBJ1-4, with 7 bases that match TRBD1. Germline CDR1 reads SQVTM; CDR2 reads ANQGSEA. This CDR3 has 14 residues. V trimming: 1 base; J trimming: 8 bases; junction bases outside the gene matches: 7. CDR3 nucleotide sequence: TGCAGCGTTGAAGGATCAGGGGGTGAGGAAAAACTGTTTTTT. It yields the protein CSVEGSGGEEKLFF.

The J gene is TRBJ1-1, the V gene TRBV5-6, with D perhaps TRBD1 (5 bases). The CDR3 covers 16 residues. Trimming pared 0 bases from V and 2 bases from J, leaving 14 bases between. Per the germline V gene, CDR1 is SGHDT and CDR2 is YYEEEE. CDR3 DNA sequence: TGTGCCAGCAGCTTGGTTGGGGGGTTGGCAAACACTGAAGCTTTCTTT. This codes for CASSLVGGLANTEAFF.

This chain joins TRBV28 and TRBJ2-7, with TRBD2 matching 9 bases. Trimming cost V 5 bases and J 9 bases; bases outside gene matches: 20. The CDR3 totals 17 residues. Germline lookup yields CDR1 MDHEN and CDR2 SYDVKM. The CDR3 reads CASSPHPGTSHFSVQYF. The CDR3 bases are TGTGCCAGCAGTCCACACCCGGGGACTAGCCATTTCTCTGTGCAGTACTTC.

The rearrangement links TRBV28 to TRBJ2-3, with D tentatively TRBD1 or TRBD2 (6 bases each). Germline CDR1 reads MDHEN; CDR2 reads SYDVKM. There are 16 residues in the CDR3. V was pared by 3 bases and J by 3 bases, with 16 bases between. The CDR3 reads CASSLVERGETDTQYF. DNA of the CDR3: TGTGCCAGCAGTTTGGTGGAGAGGGGGGAGACAGATACGCAGTATTTT.

The CDR3 nucleotides are TGTGCCAGCAGTGGCATACTAGCGGGTGAGCAGTACTTC. It encodes CASSGILAGEQYF. The V and J genes are TRBV25-1 and TRBJ2-7, with 9 bases aligning to TRBD2. The CDR3 sequence is 13 residues long. Trimming removed 4 bases from V and 7 bases from J; junction bases left unmatched: 5. Germline CDR1 MGHDK, CDR2 SYGVNS.

V usage is TRBV9 and J usage is TRBJ2-5; no clear D. The CDR3 consists of 15 residues. CDR1 is SGDLS and CDR2 is YYNGEE in the germline V gene. V was trimmed by 0 bases and J by 4 bases, leaving 13 bases between them. The CDR3 bases are TGTGCCAGCAGCGTAGGCGGTAACATAGTAGAGACCCAGTACTTC. It codes for CASSVGGNIVETQYF.

The chain employs TRBV30 and TRBJ2-4; 9 bases line up with TRBD1. The CDR3 sequence is 14 residues long. Germline V gives CDR1 GTSNPN, CDR2 SVGIG (reference sequence). Losses at the gene ends were 5 bases for V and 4 bases for J; bases not matched to a gene: 6. CDR3 nucleotide sequence: TGTGCCTGGGAACCTGGACAGGGGAAAAACATTCAGTACTTC. It encodes CAWEPGQGKNIQYF.

This chain links TRBV6-5 with TRBJ1-1; unclear D gene. V dropped 2 bases and J dropped 1 base, with 11 bases sitting between them. The CDR3 has 15 amino acids. Germline-derived CDR1 and CDR2 are MNHEY and SVGAGI. This CDR3 reads CASSYGQASNTEAFF. The CDR3 coding sequence is TGTGCCAGCAGTTACGGTCAGGCTTCGAACACTGAAGCTTTCTTT.

This chain connects TRBV29-1 to TRBJ1-4, with D hard to call. The ends were cut back, 4 bases at V and 5 bases at J, with 11 bases in the middle. The CDR3 runs to 13 residues. Germline V CDR1 and CDR2: SQVTM, ANQGSEA. In nucleotides, the CDR3 is TGCAGCGTTGCCACGGATTTAAATGAAAAACTGTTTTTT. As protein: CSVATDLNEKLFF.